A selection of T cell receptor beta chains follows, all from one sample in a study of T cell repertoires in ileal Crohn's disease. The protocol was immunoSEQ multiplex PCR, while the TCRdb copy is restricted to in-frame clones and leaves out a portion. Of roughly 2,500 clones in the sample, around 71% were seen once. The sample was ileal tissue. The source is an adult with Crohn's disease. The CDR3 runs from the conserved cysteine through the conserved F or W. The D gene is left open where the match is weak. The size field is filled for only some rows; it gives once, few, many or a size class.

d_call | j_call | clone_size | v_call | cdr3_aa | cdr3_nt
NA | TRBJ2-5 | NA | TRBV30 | CAWSVQAGETQYF | TGTGCCTGGAGTGTACAAGCGGGAGAGACCCAGTACTTC
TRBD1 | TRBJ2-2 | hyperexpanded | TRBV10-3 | CATGPQQGANTGELFF | TGTGCCACAGGGCCCCAACAGGGGGCGAACACCGGGGAGCTGTTTTTT
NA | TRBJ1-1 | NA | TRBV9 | CASSVGRVGTEAFF | TGTGCCAGCAGCGTAGGCAGGGTGGGGACTGAAGCTTTCTTT
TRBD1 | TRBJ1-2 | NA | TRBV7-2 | CASSWDRAGYTF | TGTGCCAGCAGCTGGGACAGGGCTGGCTACACCTTC
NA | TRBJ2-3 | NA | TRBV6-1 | CASSPTYTDTQYF | TGTGCCAGCAGTCCTACCTACACAGATACGCAGTATTTT
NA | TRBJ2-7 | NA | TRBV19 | CASTPTSGEPSYEQYF | TGTGCCAGTACCCCAACTTCAGGGGAACCCTCCTACGAGCAGTACTTC
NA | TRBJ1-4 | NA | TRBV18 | CASSPPGEANEKLFF | TGTGCCAGCTCACCACCGGGGGAGGCTAATGAAAAACTGTTTTTT
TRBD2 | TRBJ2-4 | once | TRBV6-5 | CASSQSGLGQNIQYF | TGTGCCAGCAGTCAATCGGGACTAGGCCAAAACATTCAGTACTTC
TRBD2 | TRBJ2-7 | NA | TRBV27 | CASRRLAGDGEQYF | TGTGCCAGCAGACGACTAGCGGGAGATGGCGAGCAGTACTTC
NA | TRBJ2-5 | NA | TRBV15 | CATSRDLTSRETQYF | TGTGCCACCAGCAGAGATCTTACTAGCAGGGAGACCCAGTACTTC
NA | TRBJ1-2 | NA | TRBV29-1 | CSVALVLNYGYTF | TGCAGCGTTGCTTTGGTACTCAACTATGGCTACACCTTC
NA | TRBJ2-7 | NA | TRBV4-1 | CASRGTQQSYEQYF | TGCGCCAGCAGAGGGACTCAGCAATCCTACGAGCAGTACTTC
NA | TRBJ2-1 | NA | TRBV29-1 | CSVEEGSAGDEQFF | TGCAGCGTTGAAGAGGGCTCAGCGGGCGATGAGCAGTTCTTC
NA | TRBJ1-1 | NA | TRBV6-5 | CASSENMNTEAFF | TGTGCCAGCAGTGAGAATATGAACACTGAAGCTTTCTTT
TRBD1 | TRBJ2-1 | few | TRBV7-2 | CASRQNGQGFMGSYNEQFF | TGTGCCAGCAGACAAAATGGACAGGGGTTTATGGGCTCCTACAATGAGCAGTTCTTC
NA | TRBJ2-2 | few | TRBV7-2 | CASSLEGEWAGDLTGELFF | TGTGCCAGCAGCTTAGAGGGGGAATGGGCGGGAGACCTCACCGGGGAGCTGTTTTTT
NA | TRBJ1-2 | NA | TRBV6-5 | CASSYESDSVIGYTF | TGTGCCAGCAGTTACGAATCTGACAGTGTCATTGGCTACACCTTC
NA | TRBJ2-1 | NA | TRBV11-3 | CASSSGVWGEQFF | TGTGCCAGCAGCTCGGGAGTCTGGGGTGAGCAGTTCTTC
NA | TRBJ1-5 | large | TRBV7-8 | CASSLDRGPQHF | TGTGCCAGCAGCTTAGATCGAGGGCCCCAGCATTTT
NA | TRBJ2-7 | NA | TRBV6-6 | CASKFQGGNEQYF | TGTGCCAGCAAATTTCAGGGTGGCAACGAGCAGTACTTC
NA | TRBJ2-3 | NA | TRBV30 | CAWSETESVGTDTQYF | TGTGCCTGGAGTGAGACGGAGTCAGTGGGCACAGATACGCAGTATTTT
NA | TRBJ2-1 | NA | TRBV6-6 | CASSSGIYNEQFF | TGTGCCAGCAGTTCCGGGATCTACAATGAGCAGTTCTTC
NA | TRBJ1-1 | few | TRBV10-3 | CAISPTGDTEAFF | TGTGCCATCAGTCCGACAGGAGACACTGAAGCTTTCTTT
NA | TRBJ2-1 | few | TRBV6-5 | CASSYSGEFNEQFF | TGTGCCAGCAGTTACTCGGGAGAGTTCAATGAGCAGTTCTTC
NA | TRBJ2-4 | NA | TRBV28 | CASSLWNPWLAKNIQYF | TGTGCCAGCAGTTTATGGAACCCCTGGCTAGCCAAAAACATTCAGTACTTC
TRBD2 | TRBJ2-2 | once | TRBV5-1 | CASSLAGGTGELFF | TGCGCCAGCAGCTTGGCGGGGGGCACCGGGGAGCTGTTTTTT
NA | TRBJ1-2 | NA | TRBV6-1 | CASSGVRQASYGYTF | TGTGCCAGCAGTGGGGTTCGACAGGCGTCCTATGGCTACACCTTC
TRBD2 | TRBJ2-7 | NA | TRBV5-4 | CASSLERGAPYEQYF | TGTGCCAGCAGCCTAGAGCGGGGGGCCCCCTACGAGCAGTACTTC
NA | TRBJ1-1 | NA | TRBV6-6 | CASSYNTRVYEAFF | TGTGCCAGCAGTTACAATACCCGGGTGTATGAAGCTTTCTTT
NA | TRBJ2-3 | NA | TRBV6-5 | CASSPIGTDTQYF | TGTGCCAGCAGTCCTATCGGCACAGATACGCAGTATTTT
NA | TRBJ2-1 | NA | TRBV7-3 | CASSLGLRELNEQFF | TGTGCCAGCAGCTTAGGGCTAAGGGAGCTCAATGAGCAGTTCTTC
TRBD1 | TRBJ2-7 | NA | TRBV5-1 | CASSREGQGSYEQYF | TGCGCCAGCAGCAGAGAGGGACAGGGTTCCTACGAGCAGTACTTT
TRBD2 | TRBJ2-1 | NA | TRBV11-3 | CASSLGTSTYNEQFF | TGTGCCAGCAGCCTAGGGACTAGCACGTACAATGAGCAGTTCTTC
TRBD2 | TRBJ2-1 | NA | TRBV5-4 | CASSEAWTRPGNEQFF | TGTGCCAGCAGCGAGGCCTGGACTAGGCCCGGGAATGAGCAGTTCTTC
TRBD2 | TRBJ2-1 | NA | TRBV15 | CATSRDVGGRAGWEQFF | TGTGCCACCAGCAGAGATGTGGGCGGGAGGGCCGGATGGGAGCAGTTCTTC
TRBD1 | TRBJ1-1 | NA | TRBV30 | CAWSGVGAGQPNTEAFF | TGTGCCTGGAGCGGGGTGGGGGCGGGACAGCCGAACACTGAAGCTTTCTTT
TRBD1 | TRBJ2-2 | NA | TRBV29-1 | CSVIKTGGGELFF | TGCAGCGTGATAAAGACAGGGGGCGGGGAGCTGTTTTTT
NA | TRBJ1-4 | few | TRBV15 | CATSSQDSHNEKLFF | TGTGCCACCAGCAGTCAAGACAGTCATAATGAAAAACTGTTTTTT
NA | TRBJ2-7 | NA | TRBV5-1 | CASSSDSLTYEQYF | TGCGCCAGCAGCTCGGACTCTCTGACCTACGAGCAGTACTTC
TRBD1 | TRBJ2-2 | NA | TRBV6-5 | CASGRTGWTGELFF | TGTGCCAGCGGCAGGACAGGGTGGACCGGGGAGCTGTTTTTT
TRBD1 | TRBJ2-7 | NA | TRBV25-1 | CASSEWGQGVEQYF | TGTGCCAGCAGTGAATGGGGACAGGGGGTCGAGCAGTACTTC
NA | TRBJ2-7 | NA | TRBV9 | CASSVADYYEQYF | TGTGCCAGCAGCGTAGCGGACTACTACGAGCAGTACTTC
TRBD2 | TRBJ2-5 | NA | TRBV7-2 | CASSFKRGGETQYF | TGTGCCAGCAGCTTCAAGCGGGGGGGGGAGACCCAGTACTTC
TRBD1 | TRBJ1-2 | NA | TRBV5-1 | CASSLDRGYGYTF | TGCGCCAGCAGCTTGGACAGGGGGTATGGCTACACCTTC
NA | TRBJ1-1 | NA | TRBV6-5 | CASSYTTYTEAFF | TGTGCCAGCAGTTATACTACCTACACTGAAGCTTTCTTT
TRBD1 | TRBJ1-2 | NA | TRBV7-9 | CASSSGGYYGYTF | TGTGCCAGCAGCTCAGGGGGCTACTATGGCTACACCTTC